This T cell receptor (beta chain) comes out of a study of blood T cell repertoires in COVID-19. Across the whole study: The United States, Italy and Spain supplied acute and convalescent COVID-19 samples. The cDNA or gDNA used as material had been derived from T cells, B-cell-depleted T cells, or PBMCs.

In the study's own analysis: The authors estimated nucleated cell counts from reference gene primer amplification. Using immunoSEQ multiplex PCR, the repertoire was profiled, and TCRdb retains in-frame clones only, with some absent. V and J calls and clone size come straight from that table; D and trimming were deduced from the DNA. The sample lists roughly 100,000 clones, 70% to 90% occurring once. Germline loops: CDR1 MDHEN, CDR2 SYDVKM. There are 14 residues in the CDR3. V lost 4 bases and J 9 bases, leaving 13 bases between the germline ends. The sequenced material came from peripheral blood. This TCR came from a man between 50 and 59 years old with active or convalescent COVID-19. This chain uses TRBV28 with TRBJ1-6; perhaps TRBD1 as D (5 bases). The CDR3 reads CASSWGLRSSPLHF. In DNA, the CDR3 is TGTGCCAGCAGTTGGGGACTCAGGTCTTCACCCCTCCACTTT.